These 9 T cell receptor beta chains share one sample of origin, sequenced in a study of shared clonotypes between healthy human individuals. Sequencing was performed with immunoSEQ multiplex PCR; in TCRdb, only in-frame clones are kept and a portion is missing. The sample includes nearly 2 million clones, roughly 94% of them seen just once. The naive CD8 population came from CD45RO-negative cells selected for CCR7, without terminally differentiated effector memory CD45RA+ cells. The sequenced sample consisted of naive CD8+ T cells sorted from blood. These receptors were taken from a man between 18 and 29 years old in good health.

Points on this clone: The same CDR3 is also encoded by other DNA sequences in this sample. The rearrangement links TRBV5-1 to TRBJ2-7; TRBD1 aligns across 7 bases. V gave up 4 bases and J gave up 0 bases; unmatched junction bases: 4. This CDR3 contains 14 residues. The germline V gene has CDR1 SGHRS and CDR2 YFSETQ. The CDR3 loop is CASSLDRSSYEQYF. DNA for the CDR3: TGCGCCAGCAGCCTGGACAGGAGCTCCTACGAGCAGTACTTC.

The J gene is TRBJ2-3, the V gene TRBV5-1; D might be TRBD1 or TRBD2, each matching 5 bases. This CDR3 contains 18 residues. Germline V gene sequence: CDR1 SGHRS, CDR2 YFSETQ. Trimming shortened V by 5 bases and J by 5 bases, and 27 bases separated the two germline ends. As DNA, the CDR3 is TGCGCCAGCAGTTCTACTCCCCTTACAGGAGCGGCACGAGATACGCAGTATTTT. Translated: CASSSTPLTGAARDTQYF.

The chain employs TRBV30 and TRBJ2-1, with TRBD2 matching 12 bases. The CDR3 is 14 amino acids. The trim removed 7 bases at V and 8 bases at J, leaving 9 bases unmatched. CDR1 is GTSNPN and CDR2 is SVGIG in the germline V gene (reference sequence). This chain's CDR3 is CAFQRLAGVDEQFF. CDR3 nucleotide sequence: TGTGCCTTCCAGAGACTAGCGGGAGTTGATGAGCAGTTCTTC.

V usage is TRBV19 and J usage is TRBJ2-3; TRBD2 agrees at 11 bases. Germline values: CDR1 LNHDA, CDR2 SQIVND (reference sequence). V shed 7 bases, J shed 0 bases, and the junction held 9 bases outside the gene matches. The CDR3 runs 17 residues. CDR3: CASIGTSGKTSTDTQYF. Written as DNA, the CDR3 is TGTGCCAGTATTGGGACTAGCGGAAAAACTAGCACAGATACGCAGTATTTT.

The chain has TRBV27 and TRBJ1-5; D remains ambiguous. The CDR3 extends over 13 amino acids. V gave up 4 bases and J gave up 3 bases, with 7 bases separating them. CDR1 is MNHEY, CDR2 SMNVEV, per germline (reference sequence). In DNA form, the CDR3 reads TGTGCCAGCAGTTACAGCCTCAATCAGCCCCAGCATTTT. As protein: CASSYSLNQPQHF.

For the CDR3, the DNA is TGTGCCATCAGTGAGCGGGGGGGCCCCCGGAATGAGCAGTTCTTC. It specifies CAISERGGPRNEQFF. The genes are TRBV10-3 and TRBJ2-1; 8 bases map to TRBD2. CDR3 length: 15 amino acids. The J segment lost 7 bases and the V segment lost 2 bases, leaving 7 bases of the junction unmatched. CDR1 and CDR2 from the germline V gene are ENHRY and SYGVKD.

Note on this clone: In the same sample, other DNA sequences code for this CDR3. This rearrangement joins TRBV27 to TRBJ2-7; the D gene is possibly TRBD1 (5 bases). Trimming pared 5 bases from V and 1 base from J, leaving 9 bases between. In germline, CDR1 is MNHEY, CDR2 SMNVEV (reference sequence). This CDR3 has 13 amino acids. This CDR3 reads CASSPTVSYEQYF. In DNA, the CDR3 is TGTGCCAGCAGTCCGACAGTATCCTACGAGCAGTACTTC.

This sequence joins TRBV2 and TRBJ1-5; 8 nucleotides align to TRBD1. Per the germline V gene, CDR1 is SNHLY and CDR2 is FYNNEI. The CDR3 is 14 amino acids. The V and J ends lost 6 bases and 6 bases, in that order; junction bases with no gene match: 7. This CDR3 is CASRAPGTGQPQHF. The CDR3 DNA sequence: TGTGCCAGCAGGGCCCCGGGGACAGGTCAGCCCCAGCATTTT.

The rearrangement links TRBV13 to TRBJ2-7, with D unclear. Trimming shortened V by 5 bases and J by 6 bases, and 17 bases separated the two germline ends. The CDR3 spans 14 residues. In germline, CDR1 is PRHDT, CDR2 FYEKMQ (reference sequence). The CDR3 region is CASSPYKVGGEQYF. The CDR3 nucleotides read TGTGCCAGCAGCCCGTACAAGGTAGGCGGCGAGCAGTACTTC.